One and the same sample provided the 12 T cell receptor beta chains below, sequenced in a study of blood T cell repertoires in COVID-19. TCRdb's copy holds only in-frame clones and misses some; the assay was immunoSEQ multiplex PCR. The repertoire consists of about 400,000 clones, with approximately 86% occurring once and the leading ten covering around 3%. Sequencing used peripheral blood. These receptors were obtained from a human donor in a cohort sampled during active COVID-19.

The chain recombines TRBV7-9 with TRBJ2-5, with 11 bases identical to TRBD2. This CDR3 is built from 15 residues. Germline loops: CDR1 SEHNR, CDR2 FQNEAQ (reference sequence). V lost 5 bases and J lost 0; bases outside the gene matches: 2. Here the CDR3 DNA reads TGTGCCAGCAGCCGACTAGCGGGGTACCAAGAGACCCAGTACTTC. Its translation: CASSRLAGYQETQYF.

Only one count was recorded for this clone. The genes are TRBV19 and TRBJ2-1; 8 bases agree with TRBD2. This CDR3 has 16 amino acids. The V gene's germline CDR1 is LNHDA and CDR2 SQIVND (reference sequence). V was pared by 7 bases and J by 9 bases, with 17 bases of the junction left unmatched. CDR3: CASMAGGRLRRGEQFF. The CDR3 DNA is TGTGCCAGTATGGCGGGGGGTCGCCTTAGACGAGGTGAGCAGTTCTTC. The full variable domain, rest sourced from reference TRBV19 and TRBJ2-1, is DGGITQSPKYLFRKEGQNVTLSCEQNLNHDAMYWYRQDPGQGLRLIYYSQIVNDFQKGDIAEGYSVSREKKESFPLTVTSAQKNPTAFYLCASMAGGRLRRGEQFFGPGTRLTVL.

CDR3 in DNA: TGTGCCAGCACCCCCCTAGCATCCGGCAATGAGCAGTTCTTC. Translation: CASTPLASGNEQFF. The chain carries TRBV6-5 and TRBJ2-1, with D maybe TRBD2 (5 bases). CDR3 length equals 14 residues. CDR1 and CDR2 (germline): MNHEY, SVGAGI. V shed 7 bases and J shed 6 bases, with 16 bases lying between them.

CDR3 amino acids: CASSLGLAKYQETQYF. Written as DNA, the CDR3 is TGTGCCAGCAGCTTGGGACTAGCGAAGTACCAAGAGACCCAGTACTTC. The V and J genes are TRBV5-8 and TRBJ2-5; 8 nucleotides agree with TRBD2. CDR1 and CDR2 from the germline V gene are SGHTS and YDEGEE. J lost 0 bases, V lost 0 bases, and 4 bases had no gene match. This CDR3 spans 16 amino acids.

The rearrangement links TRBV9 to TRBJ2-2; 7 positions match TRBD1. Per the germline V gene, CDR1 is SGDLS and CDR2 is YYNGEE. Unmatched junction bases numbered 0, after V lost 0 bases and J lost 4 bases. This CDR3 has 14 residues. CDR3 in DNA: TGTGCCAGCAGCGTAGCAGGGGGCACCGGGGAGCTGTTTTTT. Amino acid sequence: CASSVAGGTGELFF.

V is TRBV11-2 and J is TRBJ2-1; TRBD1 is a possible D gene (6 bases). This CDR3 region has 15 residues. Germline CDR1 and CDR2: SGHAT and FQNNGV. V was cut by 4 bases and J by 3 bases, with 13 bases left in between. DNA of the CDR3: TGTGCCAGCAGCTCCCTAGGGGGAATCTACAATGAGCAGTTCTTC. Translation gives CASSSLGGIYNEQFF.

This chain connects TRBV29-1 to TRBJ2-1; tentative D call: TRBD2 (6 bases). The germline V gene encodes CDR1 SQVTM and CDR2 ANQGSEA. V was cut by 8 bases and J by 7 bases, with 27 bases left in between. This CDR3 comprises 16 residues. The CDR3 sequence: CSSWDKEGGFFNEQFF. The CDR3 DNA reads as TGCAGCTCCTGGGATAAGGAGGGCGGGTTCTTTAATGAGCAGTTCTTC.

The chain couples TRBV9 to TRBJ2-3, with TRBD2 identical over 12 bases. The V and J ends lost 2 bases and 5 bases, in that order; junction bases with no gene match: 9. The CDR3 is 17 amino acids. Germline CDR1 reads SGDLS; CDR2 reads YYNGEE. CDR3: CASSVGAASGGVDTQYF. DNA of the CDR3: TGTGCCAGCAGCGTTGGGGCGGCTAGCGGGGGGGTAGATACGCAGTATTTT.

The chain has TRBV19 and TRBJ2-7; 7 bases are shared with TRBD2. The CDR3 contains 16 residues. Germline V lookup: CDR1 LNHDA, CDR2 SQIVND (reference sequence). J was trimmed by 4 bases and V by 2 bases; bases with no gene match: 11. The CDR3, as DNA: TGTGCCAGTAGTATAAAGTTTCTGCTAGCGGAATACGAGCAGTACTTC. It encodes CASSIKFLLAEYEQYF.

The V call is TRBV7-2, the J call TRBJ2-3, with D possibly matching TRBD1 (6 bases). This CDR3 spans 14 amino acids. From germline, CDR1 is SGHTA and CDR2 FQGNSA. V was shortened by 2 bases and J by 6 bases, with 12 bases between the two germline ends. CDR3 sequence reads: CASSLSGGGDTQYF. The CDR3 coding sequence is TGTGCCAGCAGCTTAAGTGGGGGCGGGGATACGCAGTATTTT.

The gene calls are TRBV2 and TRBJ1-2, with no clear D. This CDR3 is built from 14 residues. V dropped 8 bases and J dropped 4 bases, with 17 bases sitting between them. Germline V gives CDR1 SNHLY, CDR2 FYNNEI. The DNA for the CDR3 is TGTGCCAGCGGGAGTCGGCAGGCCTTCTATGGCTACACCTTC. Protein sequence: CASGSRQAFYGYTF.

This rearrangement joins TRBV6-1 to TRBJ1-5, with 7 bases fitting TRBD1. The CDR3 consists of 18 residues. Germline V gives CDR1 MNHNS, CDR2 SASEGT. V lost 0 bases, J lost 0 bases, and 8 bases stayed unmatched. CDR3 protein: CASSEALYRGGSNQPQHF. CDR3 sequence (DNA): TGTGCCAGCAGTGAAGCCCTGTACAGGGGCGGTAGCAATCAGCCCCAGCATTTT.